This T cell receptor (beta chain) was captured by sequencing in a study of blood T cell repertoires in COVID-19. Authors' analysis steps: Nucleated cell number was recorded as an estimate derived from reference gene primer amplification. Sequencing was performed with immunoSEQ multiplex PCR; in TCRdb, only in-frame clones are kept and a portion is missing. That table supplies the V and J calls and clone size; D and trimming were determined from the DNA. The data contain roughly 100,000 clones, 84% of them singletons. The CDR3 length is 15 residues. Germline values: CDR1 GTSNPN, CDR2 SVGIG (reference sequence). Trimming took 1 base from V and 6 from J, leaving 13 bases between them.

This chain links TRBV30 with TRBJ1-6, with a weak D call TRBD1 (5 bases). The TCR originated in a human donor in a cohort sampled during active COVID-19. The source material was peripheral blood. For the CDR3, the DNA is TGTGCCTGGAGTGCTCGGGCGGGGGTTAATTCACCCCTCCACTTT. Protein product: CAWSARAGVNSPLHF.